This T cell receptor beta chain was retrieved from a study of human T cells and chemical hapten exposure. The CDR3 runs 16 residues. CDR1 and CDR2 (germline): SGHNT, YYREEE (reference sequence). Deletions cut 4 bases from V and 6 bases from J, with 19 bases between. Individual cDNA molecules each carried unique molecular identifiers attached by the library. How the authors handled the data: A per-sample median of roughly 96,000 TCRs was observed, with a range of roughly 20,000 to 690,600. From the RACE reads, TCRdb called clonotypes with MiXCR, one entry per CDR3 protein. TCRdb, not the original authors, processed these V and J calls. The sample has approximately 97,000 distinct CDR3 sequences, about 10% seen once. Time point of the sample: healthy volunteer bleed at 2 weeks. Unfractionated whole blood was the source of the extracted total RNA.

V gene TRBV5-4 combines with J gene TRBJ2-2, with TRBD2 as a possible D gene (6 bases). The sequence came from a female donor in good health. Some clones in this sample may be carry-over from other donors' samples. Sequencing was carried out using whole blood. CDR3 bases: TGTGCCAGCAGCACCGGGGGACGACAGCCTTCCGGGGAGCTGTTTTTT. Translation gives CASSTGGRQPSGELFF.